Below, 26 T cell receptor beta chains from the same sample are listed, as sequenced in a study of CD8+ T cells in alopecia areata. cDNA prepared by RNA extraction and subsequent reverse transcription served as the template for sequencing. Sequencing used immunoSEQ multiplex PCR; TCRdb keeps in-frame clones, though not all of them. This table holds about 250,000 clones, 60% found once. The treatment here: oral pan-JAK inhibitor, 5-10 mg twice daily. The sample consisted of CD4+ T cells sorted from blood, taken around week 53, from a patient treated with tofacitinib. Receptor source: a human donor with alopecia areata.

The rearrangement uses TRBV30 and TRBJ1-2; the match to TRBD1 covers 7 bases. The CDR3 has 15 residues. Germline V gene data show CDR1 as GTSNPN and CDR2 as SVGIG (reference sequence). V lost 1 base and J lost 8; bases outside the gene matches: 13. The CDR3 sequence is CAWSAWDSQAGGYTF. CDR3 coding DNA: TGTGCCTGGAGTGCCTGGGACAGCCAAGCGGGGGGCTACACCTTC.

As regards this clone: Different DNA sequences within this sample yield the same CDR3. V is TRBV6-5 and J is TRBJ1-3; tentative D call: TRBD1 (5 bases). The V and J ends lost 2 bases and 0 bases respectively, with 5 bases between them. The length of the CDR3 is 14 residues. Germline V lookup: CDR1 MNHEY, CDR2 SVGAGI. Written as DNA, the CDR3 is TGTGCCAGCAGTTACGGGGGCTCTGGAAACACCATATATTTT. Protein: CASSYGGSGNTIYF.

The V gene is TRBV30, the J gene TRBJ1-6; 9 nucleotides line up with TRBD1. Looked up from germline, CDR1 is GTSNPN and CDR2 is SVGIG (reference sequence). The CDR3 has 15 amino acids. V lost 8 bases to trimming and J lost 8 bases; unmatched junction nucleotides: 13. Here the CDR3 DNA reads TGTGCCGGGGGGACAGGGAGCGCCCCAGATTCACCCCTCCACTTT. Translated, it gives CAGGTGSAPDSPLHF. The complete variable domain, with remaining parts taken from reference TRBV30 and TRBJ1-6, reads SQTIHQWPATLVQPVGSPLSLECTVEGTSNPNLYWYRQAAGRGLQLLFYSVGIGQISSEVPQNLSASRPQDRQFILSSKKLLLSDSGFYLCAGGTGSAPDSPLHFGNGTRLTVT.

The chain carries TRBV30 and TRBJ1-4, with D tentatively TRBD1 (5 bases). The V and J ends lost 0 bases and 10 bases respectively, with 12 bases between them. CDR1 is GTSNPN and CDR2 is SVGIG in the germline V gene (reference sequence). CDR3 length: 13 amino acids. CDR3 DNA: TGTGCCTGGAGTGTTATAGGGGCGGGAAAACTGTTTTTT. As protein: CAWSVIGAGKLFF.

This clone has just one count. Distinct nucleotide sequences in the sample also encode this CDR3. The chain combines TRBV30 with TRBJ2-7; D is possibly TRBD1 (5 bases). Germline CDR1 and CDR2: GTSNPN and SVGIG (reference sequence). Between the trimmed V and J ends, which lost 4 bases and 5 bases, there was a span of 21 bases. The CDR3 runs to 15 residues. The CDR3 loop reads CAWNDGQGESHEQYF. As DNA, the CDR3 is TGTGCCTGGAATGATGGACAAGGGGAAAGCCACGAGCAGTACTTC.

This CDR3 is CASSRGEFAEAFF. In DNA, the CDR3 is TGCGCCAGCAGCCGAGGGGAGTTCGCTGAAGCTTTCTTT. V and J are TRBV5-1 and TRBJ1-1, with D possibly matching TRBD1 (5 bases). The V gene lost 4 bases and the J gene lost 6 bases, with 13 bases spanning the gap. The CDR3 has 13 amino acids. Germline CDR1 reads SGHRS; CDR2 reads YFSETQ.

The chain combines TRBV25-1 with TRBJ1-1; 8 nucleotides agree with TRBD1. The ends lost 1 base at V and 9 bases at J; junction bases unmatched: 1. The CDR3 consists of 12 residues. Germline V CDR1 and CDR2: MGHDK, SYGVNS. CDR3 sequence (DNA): TGTGCCAGCAGTGAATGGACAGGGAAAGCTTTCTTT. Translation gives CASSEWTGKAFF.

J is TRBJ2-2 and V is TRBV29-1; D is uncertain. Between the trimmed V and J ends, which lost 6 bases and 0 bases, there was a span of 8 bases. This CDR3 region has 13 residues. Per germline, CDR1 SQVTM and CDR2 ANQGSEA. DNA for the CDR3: TGCAGCGTCGCGGTCCCGAACACCGGGGAGCTGTTTTTT. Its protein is CSVAVPNTGELFF.

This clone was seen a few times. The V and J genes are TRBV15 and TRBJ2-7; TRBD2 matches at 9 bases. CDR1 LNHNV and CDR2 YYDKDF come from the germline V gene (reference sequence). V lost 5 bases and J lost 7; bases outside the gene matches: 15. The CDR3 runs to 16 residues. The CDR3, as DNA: TGTGCCACCAGCGGCGCGCCTGGGACTAGCCGGCAAGAGCAGTACTTC. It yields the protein CATSGAPGTSRQEQYF.

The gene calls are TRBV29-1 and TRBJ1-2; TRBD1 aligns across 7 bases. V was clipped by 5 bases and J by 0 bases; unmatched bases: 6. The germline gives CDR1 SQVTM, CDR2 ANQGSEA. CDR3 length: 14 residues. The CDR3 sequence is CSVRGQRANYGYTF. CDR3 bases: TGCAGCGTTCGGGGACAGAGAGCTAACTATGGCTACACCTTC.

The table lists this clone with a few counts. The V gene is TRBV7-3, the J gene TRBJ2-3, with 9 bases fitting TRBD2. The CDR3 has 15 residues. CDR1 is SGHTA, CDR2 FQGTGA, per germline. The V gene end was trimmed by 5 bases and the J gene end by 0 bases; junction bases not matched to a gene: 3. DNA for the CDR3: TGTGCCAGCAGCCTAGCGGGAAGTAGCACAGATACGCAGTATTTT. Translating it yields CASSLAGSSTDTQYF.

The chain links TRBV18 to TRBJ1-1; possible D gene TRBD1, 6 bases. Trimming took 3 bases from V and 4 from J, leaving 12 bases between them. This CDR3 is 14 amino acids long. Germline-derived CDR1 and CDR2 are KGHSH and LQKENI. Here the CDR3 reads CASSPARGGTEAFF. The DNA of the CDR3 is TGTGCCAGCTCACCGGCCAGGGGAGGCACTGAAGCTTTCTTT.

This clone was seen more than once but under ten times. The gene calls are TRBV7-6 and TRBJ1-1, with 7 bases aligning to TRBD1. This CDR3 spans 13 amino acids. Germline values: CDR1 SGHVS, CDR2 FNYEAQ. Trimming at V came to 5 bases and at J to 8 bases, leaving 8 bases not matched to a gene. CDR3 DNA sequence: TGTGCCAGCAGCCGCACTTCGGGACAGGAAGCTTTCTTT. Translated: CASSRTSGQEAFF.

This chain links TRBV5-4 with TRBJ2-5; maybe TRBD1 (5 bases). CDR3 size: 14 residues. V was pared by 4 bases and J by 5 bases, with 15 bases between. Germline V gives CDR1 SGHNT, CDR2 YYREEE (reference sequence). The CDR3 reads CASSPDLGVETQYF. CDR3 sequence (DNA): TGTGCCAGCAGCCCGGATCTAGGGGTGGAGACCCAGTACTTC.

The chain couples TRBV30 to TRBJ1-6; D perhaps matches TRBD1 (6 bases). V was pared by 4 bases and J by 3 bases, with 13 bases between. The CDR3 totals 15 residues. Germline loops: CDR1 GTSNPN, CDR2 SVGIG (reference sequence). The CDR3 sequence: CAWKDGGLYNSPLHF. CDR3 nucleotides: TGTGCCTGGAAAGACGGGGGCCTCTATAATTCACCCCTCCACTTT.

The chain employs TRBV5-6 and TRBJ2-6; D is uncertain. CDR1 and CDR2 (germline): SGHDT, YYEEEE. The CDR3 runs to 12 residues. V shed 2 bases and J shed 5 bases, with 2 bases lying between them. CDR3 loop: CASSFRANVLTF. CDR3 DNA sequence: TGTGCCAGCAGCTTTAGGGCCAACGTCCTGACTTTC.

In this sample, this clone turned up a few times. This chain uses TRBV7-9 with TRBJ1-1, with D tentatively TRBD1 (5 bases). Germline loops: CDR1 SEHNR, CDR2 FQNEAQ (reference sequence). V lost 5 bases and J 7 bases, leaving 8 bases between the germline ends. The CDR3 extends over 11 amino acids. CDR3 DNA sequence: TGTGCCAGCAGCCGCGGACATGAAGCTTTCTTT. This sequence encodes CASSRGHEAFF.

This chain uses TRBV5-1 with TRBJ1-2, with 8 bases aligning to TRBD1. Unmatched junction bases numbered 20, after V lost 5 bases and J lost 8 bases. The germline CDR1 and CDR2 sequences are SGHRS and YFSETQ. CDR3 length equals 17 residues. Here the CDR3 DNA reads TGCGCCAGCAGTACCGGGCGGACAGGGAGTGTCTTAGGAGGCTACACCTTC. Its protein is CASSTGRTGSVLGGYTF.

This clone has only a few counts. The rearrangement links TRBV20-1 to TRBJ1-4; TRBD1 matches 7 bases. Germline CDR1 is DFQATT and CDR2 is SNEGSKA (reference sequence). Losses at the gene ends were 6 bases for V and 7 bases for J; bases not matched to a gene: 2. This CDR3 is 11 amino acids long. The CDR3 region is CSANRGEKLFF. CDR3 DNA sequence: TGCAGTGCAAACAGGGGTGAAAAACTGTTTTTT.

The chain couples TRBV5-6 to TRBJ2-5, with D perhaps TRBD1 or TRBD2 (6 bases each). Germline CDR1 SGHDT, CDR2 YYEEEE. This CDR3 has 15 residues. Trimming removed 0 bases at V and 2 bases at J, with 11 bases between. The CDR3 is CASSLVRGLQETQYF. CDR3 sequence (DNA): TGTGCCAGCAGCTTGGTACGGGGGCTACAAGAGACCCAGTACTTC.

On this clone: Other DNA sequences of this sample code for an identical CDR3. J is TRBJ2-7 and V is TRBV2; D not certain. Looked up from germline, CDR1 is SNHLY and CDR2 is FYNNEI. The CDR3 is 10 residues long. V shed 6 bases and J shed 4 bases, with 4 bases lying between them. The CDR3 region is CASREYEQYF. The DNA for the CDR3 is TGTGCCAGCAGGGAATACGAGCAGTACTTC.

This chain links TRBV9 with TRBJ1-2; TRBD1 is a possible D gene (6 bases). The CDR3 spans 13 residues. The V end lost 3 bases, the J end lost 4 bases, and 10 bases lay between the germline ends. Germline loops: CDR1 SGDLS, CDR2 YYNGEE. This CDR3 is CASSDRRGYGYTF. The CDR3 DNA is TGTGCCAGCAGCGACCGCAGGGGCTATGGCTACACCTTC.

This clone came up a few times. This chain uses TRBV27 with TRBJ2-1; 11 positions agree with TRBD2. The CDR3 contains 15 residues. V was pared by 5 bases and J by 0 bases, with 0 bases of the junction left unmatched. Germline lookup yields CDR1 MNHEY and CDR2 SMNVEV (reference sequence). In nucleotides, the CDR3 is TGTGCCAGCAGTGGACTAGCGGGCTCCTACAATGAGCAGTTCTTC. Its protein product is CASSGLAGSYNEQFF.

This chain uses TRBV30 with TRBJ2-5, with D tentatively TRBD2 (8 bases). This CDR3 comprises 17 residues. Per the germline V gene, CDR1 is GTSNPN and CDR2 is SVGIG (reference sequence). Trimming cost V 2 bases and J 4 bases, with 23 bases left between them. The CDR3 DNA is TGTGCCTGGAGTACAGGGGCCGGGACTAGGAGACTAGAGACCCAGTACTTC. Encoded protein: CAWSTGAGTRRLETQYF.

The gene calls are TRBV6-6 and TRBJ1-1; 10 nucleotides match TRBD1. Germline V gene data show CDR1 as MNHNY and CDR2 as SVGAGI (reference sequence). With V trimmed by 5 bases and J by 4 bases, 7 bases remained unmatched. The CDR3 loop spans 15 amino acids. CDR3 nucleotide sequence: TGTGCCAGCAGTGGCCTGACAGGGGGCCCCACTGAAGCTTTCTTT. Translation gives CASSGLTGGPTEAFF.

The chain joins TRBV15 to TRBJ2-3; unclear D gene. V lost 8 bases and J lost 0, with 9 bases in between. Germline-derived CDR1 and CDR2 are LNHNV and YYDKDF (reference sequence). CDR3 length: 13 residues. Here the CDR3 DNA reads TGTGCCACCGCGGCCCCGAGCACAGATACGCAGTATTTT. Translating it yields CATAAPSTDTQYF.